This is a list of T cell receptor beta chains from one sample in a study of post-analysis software for immune sequencing data. TCRdb re-called the PCR reads through MiXCR, storing one row per CDR3 protein. The table lists about 160,000 distinct CDR3 sequences, roughly 40% of them singletons, with 25% to 35% in the top ten. This specimen was blood, taken after autologous hematopoietic stem cell transplantation. Every receptor here comes from a girl aged 5-17 years with multiple sclerosis. Each CDR3 is given with its conserved first and last residue. The D gene is left open where the match is weak. Size is omitted from some rows. Given values are once, few, many or a class for expanded clones.

few | TRBJ2-5 | TRBD1 | TRBV20-1 | CSAEHPGTGQETQYF | TGCAGTGCTGAGCATCCCGGGACAGGGCAAGAGACCCAGTACTTC
few | TRBJ1-2 | NA | TRBV12-3/TRBV12-4 | CASSRGFVYGYTF | TGTGCCAGCAGCAGGGGTTTTGTCTATGGCTACACCTTC
NA | TRBJ1-1 | TRBD1 | TRBV3-1 | CASSQDRGSNTEAFF | TGTGCCAGCAGCCAAGACAGGGGGTCGAACACTGAAGCTTTCTTT
once | TRBJ1-2 | NA | TRBV4-1 | CASSQDPGNTGGYTF | TGCGCCAGCAGCCAAGATCCAGGAAATACGGGAGGCTACACCTTC
NA | TRBJ2-7 | TRBD2 | TRBV7-8 | CASSLVASGGGTYEQYF | TGTGCCAGCAGCTTAGTCGCTAGCGGGGGCGGCACCTACGAGCAGTACTTC
NA | TRBJ2-7 | NA | TRBV20-1 | CSARVPWSEQYF | TGCAGTGCTAGAGTCCCTTGGAGCGAGCAGTACTTC
few | TRBJ2-7 | NA | TRBV20-1 | CSARAGRSGEQYF | TGCAGTGCTAGGGCCGGACGGTCCGGCGAGCAGTACTTC
NA | TRBJ2-7 | TRBD1 | TRBV29-1 | CSVEESGQSSYEQYF | TGCAGCGTTGAAGAATCGGGACAGAGCTCCTACGAGCAGTACTTC
NA | TRBJ2-7 | NA | TRBV20-1 | CSALGTEKGEQYF | TGCAGTGCTCTCGGGACGGAGAAAGGGGAGCAGTACTTC
NA | TRBJ2-3 | TRBD1 | TRBV12-3/TRBV12-4 | CASSPMTGLDTQYF | TGTGCCAGCAGTCCCATGACAGGGCTAGATACGCAGTATTTT
NA | TRBJ2-7 | NA | TRBV21-1 | CASSDRDRSHYEQYF | TGTGCCAGCAGCGACCGGGACAGGTCCCACTACGAGCAGTACTTC
NA | TRBJ2-3 | TRBD2 | TRBV30 | CAWSVASGSFTDTQYF | TGTGCCTGGAGTGTGGCTAGCGGGAGCTTCACAGATACGCAGTATTTT
NA | TRBJ1-4 | NA | TRBV19 | CASSIGRAATNEKLFF | TGTGCCAGTAGTATAGGGAGAGCCGCAACTAATGAAAAACTGTTTTTT
few | TRBJ2-1 | TRBD1 | TRBV7-2 | CASSLVPGGTGDNEQFF | TGTGCCAGCAGCTTAGTCCCAGGGGGGACAGGGGACAATGAGCAGTTCTTC
NA | TRBJ2-5 | TRBD1 | TRBV5-1 | CASRTGSKTQYF | TGCGCCAGCAGGACAGGGAGTAAGACCCAGTACTTC
NA | TRBJ2-1 | NA | TRBV9 | CASSVAGFSYNEQFF | TGTGCCAGCAGCGTAGCAGGGTTCTCCTACAATGAGCAGTTCTTC
few | TRBJ2-5 | NA | TRBV20-1 | CSARGPYGRAETQYF | TGCAGTGCTAGAGGTCCTTACGGGAGAGCGGAGACCCAGTACTTC
NA | TRBJ2-3 | NA | TRBV7-2 | CAGSLAGAVDTQYF | TGTGCCGGCAGCTTAGCAGGGGCGGTAGATACGCAGTATTTT
NA | TRBJ2-7 | NA | TRBV11-2 | CASSSPLVYEQYF | TGTGCCAGCAGCTCCCCTCTAGTCTACGAGCAGTACTTC
NA | TRBJ1-2 | TRBD1 | TRBV7-9 | CASSPPGQVNYGYTF | TGTGCCAGCAGCCCTCCGGGACAGGTGAACTATGGCTACACCTTC
NA | TRBJ2-3 | TRBD2 | TRBV6-5 | CASTSLAGVTDTQYF | TGTGCCAGCACATCCCTAGCGGGAGTCACAGATACGCAGTATTTT
few | TRBJ2-1 | TRBD2 | TRBV10-2 | CASSESTSGISGEQFF | TGCGCCAGCAGTGAGTCGACTAGCGGGATATCGGGGGAGCAGTTCTTC
NA | TRBJ2-1 | TRBD2 | TRBV4-2 | CASSQEGSGSHNEQFF | TGTGCCAGCAGCCAAGAGGGCAGCGGGAGCCACAATGAGCAGTTCTTC
NA | TRBJ2-7 | NA | TRBV5-1 | CASSLFPGTATYEQYF | TGCGCCAGCAGCCTATTCCCCGGGACGGCAACTTACGAGCAGTACTTC
few | TRBJ1-5 | TRBD1 | TRBV4-3 | CASSQSHQGGRQPQHF | TGCGCCAGCAGCCAATCTCATCAGGGGGGCCGACAGCCCCAGCATTTT
many | TRBJ2-5 | TRBD1 | TRBV4-3 | CASSQADRESETQYF | TGCGCCAGCAGCCAAGCGGACAGGGAGTCGGAGACCCAGTACTTC
few | TRBJ1-2 | NA | TRBV7-2 | CASSLDRAGYTF | TGTGCCAGCAGCTTAGATCGGGCTGGCTACACCTTC
NA | TRBJ1-5 | NA | TRBV10-3 | CATSGSQGNQPQHF | TGTGCCACCAGTGGGTCCCAGGGCAATCAGCCCCAGCATTTT
few | TRBJ1-2 | NA | TRBV29-1 | CSVVSNYGYTF | TGCAGCGTTGTGTCCAACTATGGCTACACCTTC
NA | TRBJ2-7 | TRBD1 | TRBV15 | CATSRDRGNYEQYF | TGTGCCACCAGCAGAGACAGGGGGAACTACGAGCAGTACTTC
NA | TRBJ2-3 | NA | TRBV12-3/TRBV12-4 | CASSLGEADTQYF | TGTGCCAGCAGTTTAGGGGAGGCAGATACGCAGTATTTT
NA | TRBJ1-5 | NA | TRBV15 | CATSRETQNQPQHF | TGTGCCACCAGCAGAGAGACACAGAATCAGCCCCAGCATTTT
NA | TRBJ2-3 | NA | TRBV3-1 | CASSSGLEVTDTQYF | TGTGCCAGCAGCTCGGGACTGGAGGTCACAGATACGCAGTATTTT
few | TRBJ1-2 | NA | TRBV20-1 | CSARGVLLGADGYTF | TGCAGTGCTAGAGGTGTCCTTTTGGGGGCGGATGGCTACACCTTC
few | TRBJ2-1 | NA | TRBV12-3/TRBV12-4 | CASSPQDNEQFF | TGTGCCAGCAGTCCACAGGACAATGAGCAGTTCTTC
NA | TRBJ2-3 | TRBD1 | TRBV28 | CASSRTGDRTDTQYF | TGTGCCAGCAGCAGGACAGGGGACCGCACAGATACGCAGTATTTT
NA | TRBJ1-4 | NA | TRBV5-1 | CASSPLDGLDNEKLFF | TGCGCCAGCAGCCCATTGGACGGTCTCGATAATGAAAAACTGTTTTTT
few | TRBJ1-4 | NA | TRBV28 | CASSFLGTDNEKLFF | TGTGCCAGCAGTTTTTTGGGGACCGATAATGAAAAACTGTTTTTT
many | TRBJ1-2 | NA | TRBV14 | CASSQVETGGYTF | TGTGCCAGCAGCCAAGTCGAGACGGGGGGCTACACCTTC
NA | TRBJ2-1 | NA | TRBV7-2 | CASSFRYDEQFF | TGTGCCAGCAGCTTTAGATACGATGAGCAGTTCTTC
few | TRBJ2-2 | TRBD1 | TRBV30 | CASWTGGTGELFF | TGTGCCTCGTGGACAGGGGGCACCGGGGAGCTGTTTTTT
NA | TRBJ2-4 | NA | TRBV3-1 | CASSHVGYIQYF | TGTGCCAGCAGCCACGTGGGATACATTCAGTACTTC
NA | TRBJ2-7 | NA | TRBV6-2/TRBV6-3 | CASSYSNTSYEQYF | TGTGCCAGCAGTTACTCGAACACCTCCTACGAGCAGTACTTC
NA | TRBJ2-1 | NA | TRBV7-9 | CASSPLRAPSYNEQFF | TGTGCCAGCAGCCCGCTCCGGGCCCCCAGTTACAATGAGCAGTTCTTC
NA | TRBJ2-1 | NA | TRBV6-2/TRBV6-3 | CASSPHGAYYNEQFF | TGTGCCAGCAGCCCCCATGGGGCCTACTACAATGAGCAGTTCTTC
NA | TRBJ1-2 | TRBD1 | TRBV19 | CASSMRDRGYGYTF | TGTGCCAGTAGTATGAGGGACAGGGGCTATGGCTACACCTTC
NA | TRBJ2-7 | NA | TRBV28 | CASSPHRYEQYF | TGTGCCAGCAGTCCCCACAGGTACGAGCAGTACTTC
once | TRBJ2-5 | NA | TRBV29-1 | CSLGGETQYF | TGCAGCCTGGGGGGCGAGACCCAGTACTTC
few | TRBJ1-1 | TRBD1 | TRBV20-1 | CSAFQTGVNTEAFF | TGCAGTGCTTTCCAAACAGGGGTGAACACTGAAGCTTTCTTT
few | TRBJ1-2 | NA | TRBV21-1 | CASSKGLGVRDRAYKGYTF | TGTGCCAGCAGCAAAGGGCTTGGGGTCCGGGACAGGGCGTATAAAGGCTACACCTTC
NA | TRBJ2-1 | NA | TRBV7-8 | CASSSLANEQFF | TGTGCCAGCAGCTCACTAGCTAATGAGCAGTTCTTC
few | TRBJ2-5 | TRBD2 | TRBV28 | CASSSGGGLQETQYF | TGTGCCAGCAGTTCGGGGGGAGGGCTCCAAGAGACCCAGTACTTC
NA | TRBJ1-2 | NA | TRBV20-1 | CSASRDGNYGYTF | TGCAGTGCTAGCAGGGACGGGAACTATGGCTACACCTTC
NA | TRBJ1-5 | NA | TRBV10-3 | CATRSGTNQPQHF | TGTGCCACCCGTTCGGGGACCAATCAGCCCCAGCATTTT
NA | TRBJ2-7 | TRBD2 | TRBV19 | CASSKREIFEQYF | TGTGCCAGTAGTAAGCGGGAGATCTTCGAGCAGTACTTC
NA | TRBJ1-1 | NA | TRBV6-5 | CASSYGHTNTEAFF | TGTGCCAGCAGTTACGGACATACAAACACTGAAGCTTTCTTT